This is a list of T cell receptor beta chains from one sample in a study of T cells after somatic rescue of genetic block. Produced via immunoSEQ multiplex PCR; TCRdb's table is partial and in-frame only. The top ten hold approximately 3% of the sample, which has around 64,000 clones, roughly nine tenths seen once. Material: peripheral blood mononuclear cells (PBMCs). These receptors were taken from a man aged 35 to 55. CDR3s leave out the opening cysteine and the closing phenylalanine or tryptophan. Fields, in order: V gene, J gene, CDR3 protein.

TRBV7-6	TRBJ2-1	ASSLLPTGGDEQF
TRBV7-8	TRBJ1-2	ASSPAGTGYGYT
TRBV6-1	TRBJ1-4	ASSASDATNEKLF
TRBV2	TRBJ2-3	ASNLQGLASTDTQY
TRBV7-2	TRBJ2-5	ASVGETQY
TRBV5-1	TRBJ2-1	ASSSRTGTNNEQF
TRBV7-2	TRBJ2-3	ASSLSSYTDTQY
TRBV29-1	TRBJ2-3	SAKTSGGADTQY
TRBV7-2	TRBJ2-1	ASSLSGDPYNEQF
TRBV7-2	TRBJ2-5	VSSLARGRESSQY
TRBV2	TRBJ2-2	ASRVTRAGELF
TRBV2	TRBJ1-1	ASRDRTGEAF
TRBV5-1	TRBJ2-7	ASSLDRAQGQY
TRBV4-2	TRBJ2-3	ASSQAGAGGFTDTQY
TRBV6-5	TRBJ2-7	ASSYAVTGGYEQY
TRBV2	TRBJ2-7	ASSEVDLAGSYEQY
TRBV6-6	TRBJ2-5	ASVPGEQETQY
TRBV19	TRBJ2-3	ASSLLLGQGEKSSTDTQY
TRBV4-1	TRBJ1-5	ASSQDWVSNQPQH